This T cell receptor (beta chain) was identified during a study of cytomegalovirus exposure and HLA in healthy donors. The study's findings and limits: Presence/absence analyses rested on an assumption that sequencing depth was roughly uniform across donors.

Germline CDR1 is MDHEN and CDR2 is SYDVKM. Trimming at V came to 6 bases and at J to 3 bases, leaving 7 bases not matched to a gene. The CDR3 runs to 17 residues. Of note for this clone: The antigen is unknown.

The PCR used 60 Vbeta and 13 Jbeta primers. Libraries were prepared by immunoSEQ multiplex PCR; TCRdb keeps only in-frame clonotypes and omits some of them. This table has about 140,000 clones, 65% to 70% appearing once. The source is a human donor in good health. The specimen sequenced was PBMCs. V usage is TRBV28 and J usage is TRBJ2-6, with 11 bases fitting TRBD1. The CDR3 sequence: CASRGGQGALGANVLTF. DNA for the CDR3: TGTGCCAGCAGGGGCGGACAGGGGGCGCTTGGGGCCAACGTCCTGACTTTC.